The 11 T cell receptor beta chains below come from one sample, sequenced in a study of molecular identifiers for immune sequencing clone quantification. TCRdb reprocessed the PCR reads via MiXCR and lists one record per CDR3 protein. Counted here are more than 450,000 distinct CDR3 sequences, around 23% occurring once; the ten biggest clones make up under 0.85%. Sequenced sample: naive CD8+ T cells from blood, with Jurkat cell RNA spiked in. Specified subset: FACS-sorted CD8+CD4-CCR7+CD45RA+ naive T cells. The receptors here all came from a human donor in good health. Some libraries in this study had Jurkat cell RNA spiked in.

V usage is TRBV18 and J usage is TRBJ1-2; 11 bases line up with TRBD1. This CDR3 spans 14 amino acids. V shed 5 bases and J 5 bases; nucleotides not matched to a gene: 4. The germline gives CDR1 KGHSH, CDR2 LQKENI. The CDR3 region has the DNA TGTGCCAGCTCATCGGACAGGGGGCCGTATGGCTACACCTTC. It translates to CASSSDRGPYGYTF.

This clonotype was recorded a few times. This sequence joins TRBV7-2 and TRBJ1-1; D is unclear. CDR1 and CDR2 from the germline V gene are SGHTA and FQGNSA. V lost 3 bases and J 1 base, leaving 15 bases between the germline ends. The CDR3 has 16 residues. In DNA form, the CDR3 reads TGTGCCAGCAGCTTTTCGAGACCCTGGGGGAACACTGAAGCTTTCTTT. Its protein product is CASSFSRPWGNTEAFF.

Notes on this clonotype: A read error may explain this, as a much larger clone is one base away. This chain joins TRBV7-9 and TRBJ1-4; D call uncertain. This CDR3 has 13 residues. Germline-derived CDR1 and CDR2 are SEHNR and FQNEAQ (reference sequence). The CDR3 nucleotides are TGTGCCAGCGGCTTGGCAACTAATGAAAAACTGTTTTTT. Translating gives CASGLATNEKLFF.

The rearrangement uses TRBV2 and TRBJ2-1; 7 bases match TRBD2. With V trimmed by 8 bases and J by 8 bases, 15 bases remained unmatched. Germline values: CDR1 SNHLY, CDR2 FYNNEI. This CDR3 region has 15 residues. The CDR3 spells CASPSRLARYDEQFF. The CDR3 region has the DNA TGTGCCAGCCCTTCACGACTAGCTAGGTACGATGAGCAGTTCTTC.

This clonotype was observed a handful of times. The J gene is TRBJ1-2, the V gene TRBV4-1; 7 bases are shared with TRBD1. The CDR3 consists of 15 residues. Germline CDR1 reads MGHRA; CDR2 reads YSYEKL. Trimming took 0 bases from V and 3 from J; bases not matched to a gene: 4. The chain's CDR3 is CASSQDIGTDYGYTF. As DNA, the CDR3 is TGCGCCAGCAGCCAAGATATAGGGACAGACTATGGCTACACCTTC.

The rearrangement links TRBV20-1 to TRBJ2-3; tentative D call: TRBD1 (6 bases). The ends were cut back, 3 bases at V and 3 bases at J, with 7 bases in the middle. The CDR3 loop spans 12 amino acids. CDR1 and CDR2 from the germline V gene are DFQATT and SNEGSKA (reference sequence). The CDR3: CSARDRTDTQYF. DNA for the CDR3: TGCAGTGCTAGGGACAGAACAGATACGCAGTATTTT.

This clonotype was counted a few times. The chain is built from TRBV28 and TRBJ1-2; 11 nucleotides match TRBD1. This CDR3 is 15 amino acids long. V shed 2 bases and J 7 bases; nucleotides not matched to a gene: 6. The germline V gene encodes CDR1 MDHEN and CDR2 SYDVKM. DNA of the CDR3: TGTGCCAGCAGTTTAGAGGGACAGGGGGACTTTGGCTACACCTTC. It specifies CASSLEGQGDFGYTF.

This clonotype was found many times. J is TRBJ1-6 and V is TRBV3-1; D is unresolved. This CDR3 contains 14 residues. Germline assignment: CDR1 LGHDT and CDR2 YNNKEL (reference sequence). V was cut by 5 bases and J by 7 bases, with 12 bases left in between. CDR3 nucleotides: TGTGCCAGCAGCGCGACGGGATTAAATTCACCCCTCCACTTT. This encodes CASSATGLNSPLHF.

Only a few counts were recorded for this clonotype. The CDR3 region has the DNA TGCGCCAGCAGGGGGGGGGGACAGACGTTCTTC. It is translated as CASRGGGQTFF. The chain is built from TRBV4-1 and TRBJ2-1, with D perhaps being TRBD1 or TRBD2 (7 bases each). The CDR3 is 11 amino acids. The V gene lost 6 bases and the J gene lost 15 bases, with 15 bases spanning the gap. Germline-derived CDR1 and CDR2 are MGHRA and YSYEKL.

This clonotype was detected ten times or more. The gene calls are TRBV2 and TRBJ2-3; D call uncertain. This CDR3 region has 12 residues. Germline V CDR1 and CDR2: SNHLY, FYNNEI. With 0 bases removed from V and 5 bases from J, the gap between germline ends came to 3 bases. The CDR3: CASSEAIDTQYF. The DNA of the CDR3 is TGTGCCAGCAGTGAAGCGATAGATACGCAGTATTTT.

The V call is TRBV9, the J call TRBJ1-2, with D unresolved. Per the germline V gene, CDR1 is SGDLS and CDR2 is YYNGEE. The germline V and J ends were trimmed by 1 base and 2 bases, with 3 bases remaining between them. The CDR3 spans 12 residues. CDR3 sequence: CASSVRNYGYTF. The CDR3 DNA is TGTGCCAGCAGCGTACGCAACTATGGCTACACCTTC.